The subject of this entry is one T cell receptor (beta chain). Its target antigen remains unknown. Base qualities are missing; no much larger clone stands one base away. The immunoSEQ Assay, a bias-controlled multiplex PCR, was used to amplify TCRbeta CDR3 regions from genomic DNA. In the paper's pipeline: Within the assay, amplification of reference gene primers was used to estimate how many nucleated cells each sample contained. To quantify the absolute abundance of each unique TCRbeta CDR3 rearrangement, sequence reads were collapsed and filtered. For each sample, productive Simpson clonality was calculated as the square root of Simpson's diversity index across productive rearrangements. Entries here come from immuneACCESS through TCRdb and include only in-frame sequences with V and J called. Some clones fail to appear in such tables; in the studies checked, an unresolved V gene covers under half of the shortfall, and the cause of the remainder is unknown. That table is the source of V, J and clone size, and D and trimming were worked out from the DNA. Recorded for this sample are approximately 130,000 clones; approximately 84% of them occurred a single time. The top ten clones comprise around 20% of the sample.

The record originates from a study of blood T cell repertoires in COVID-19 (dated by TCRdb to the early 2020s). Regarding the complete study: Collaborator samples came from the United States, Italy and Spain and covered acute and convalescent phases of COVID-19. The material from the prospective study consisted of cDNA or gDNA derived from T cells, B-cell-depleted T cells, or PBMCs. The dataset comprised deeply sampled blood TCRbeta repertoires from subjects exposed to, actively infected with, or recovered from COVID-19. The repertoires were released in a freely available public database meant as a resource for research on the immune response to SARS-CoV-2. The samples were drawn from the first 160 participants of the ongoing ImmuneRACE study and from over a thousand subjects provided by 6 global collaborators. The sample metadata nearly always contained a de-identified subject ID, COVID-19 status, age in years and sex. HLA class I and class II types, where available, came from metadata supplied by the sample provider rather than from assay-based typing. Findings and caveats that apply to the study as a whole: The quantity of clinical and demographic metadata differed by source and by participant and was supplied without curation.

The germline ends are 10 bases apart after V is trimmed by 0 bases and J by 7 bases. The germline V gene gives CDR1 as MGHRA and CDR2 as YSYEKL. The CDR3 goes from the cysteine to the phenylalanine over 15 residues. Only the CDR3 region is kept as DNA, spanning 45 bases read in frame from base 1. Another Seattle source contributed samples from volunteer blood donors who had recovered from COVID-19. Whole blood was collected in K2EDTA tubes by collaborating institutions according to the institutions' own protocols. For TCRbeta analysis, collaborator samples were shipped as frozen whole blood, as isolated PBMCs, or as DNA extracted from either sample type.

The rearranged segments are TRBV4-1 and TRBJ1-6, with an unclear D gene assignment. Sequencing was done on a sample of peripheral blood. This TCR came from a woman aged 45-65 years who had recovered from COVID-19. For the CDR3, the sequence is CASSQDDPRNSPLHF. DNA sequence: TGCGCCAGCAGCCAAGATGATCCCAGGAATTCACCCCTCCACTTT.